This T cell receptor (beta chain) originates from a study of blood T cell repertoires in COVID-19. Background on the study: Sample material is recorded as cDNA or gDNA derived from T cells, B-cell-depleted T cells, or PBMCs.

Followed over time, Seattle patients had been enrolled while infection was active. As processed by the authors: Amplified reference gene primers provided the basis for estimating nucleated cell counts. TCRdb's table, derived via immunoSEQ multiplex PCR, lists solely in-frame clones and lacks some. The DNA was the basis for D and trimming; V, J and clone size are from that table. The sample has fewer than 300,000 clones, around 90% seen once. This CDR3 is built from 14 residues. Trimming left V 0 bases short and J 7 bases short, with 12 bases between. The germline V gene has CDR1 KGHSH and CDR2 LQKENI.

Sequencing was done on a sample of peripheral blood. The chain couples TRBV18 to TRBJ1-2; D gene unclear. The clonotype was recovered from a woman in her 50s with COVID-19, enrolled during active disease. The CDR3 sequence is CASSPPEGISGYTF. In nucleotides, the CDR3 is TGTGCCAGCTCACCACCCGAGGGTATAAGTGGCTACACCTTC.